This is a list of T cell receptor beta chains from one sample in a study of shared clonotypes between healthy human individuals. TCRdb keeps only in-frame clones here, not all; method: immunoSEQ multiplex PCR. Of roughly 2.2 million clones in the sample, approximately 93% were seen once. The sequenced sample was naive CD4+ T cells from PBMCs. These receptor sequences come from a man aged 18 to 35 in good health. Some clones in this sample may be carry-over from other donors' samples. The CDR3 runs from the conserved cysteine through the conserved F or W. A D gene is named only where the DNA matches it firmly. Clone size is not always given. Where it is, it says once, few, many or a class for expanded clones.

v_gene: TRBV2; j_gene: TRBJ2-1; abundance: -; d_gene: TRBD2; CDR3aa: CASRVAGDEQFF; CDR3nt: TGTGCCAGCAGAGTAGCGGGAGATGAGCAGTTCTTC
v_gene: TRBV18; j_gene: TRBJ2-3; abundance: once; d_gene: -; CDR3aa: CASSLLVSDTQYF; CDR3nt: TGTGCCAGCTCACTTCTCGTCTCCGATACGCAGTATTTT
v_gene: TRBV10-3; j_gene: TRBJ2-3; abundance: -; d_gene: TRBD2; CDR3aa: CAISGGTSRYF; CDR3nt: TGTGCCATCAGTGGGGGGACTAGTCGGTATTTT
v_gene: TRBV7-9; j_gene: TRBJ2-1; abundance: -; d_gene: TRBD2; CDR3aa: CASSLGGGSPYNEQFF; CDR3nt: TGTGCCAGCAGCTTAGGGGGCGGGAGTCCCTACAATGAGCAGTTCTTC
v_gene: TRBV21-1; j_gene: TRBJ2-7; abundance: once; d_gene: -; CDR3aa: CAIKTYRDSIYEQYF; CDR3nt: TGTGCCATCAAAACATACCGGGACTCAATCTACGAGCAGTACTTC
v_gene: TRBV30; j_gene: TRBJ2-3; abundance: -; d_gene: -; CDR3aa: CAWSVGSSTDTQYF; CDR3nt: TGTGCCTGGAGTGTGGGAAGCTCCACAGATACGCAGTATTTT
v_gene: TRBV5-1; j_gene: TRBJ2-7; abundance: once; d_gene: -; CDR3aa: CASSLWDNSYEQYF; CDR3nt: TGCGCCAGCAGCTTGTGGGACAACTCCTACGAGCAGTACTTC
v_gene: TRBV27; j_gene: TRBJ1-1; abundance: -; d_gene: -; CDR3aa: CASSSGTEAFF; CDR3nt: TGTGCCAGCAGCTCGGGAACTGAAGCTTTCTTT
v_gene: TRBV5-4; j_gene: TRBJ1-4; abundance: -; d_gene: TRBD1; CDR3aa: CASSPGGGQGKNEKLFF; CDR3nt: TGTGCCAGCAGCCCCGGCGGCGGACAGGGGAAAAATGAAAAACTGTTTTTT
v_gene: TRBV5-6; j_gene: TRBJ2-1; abundance: -; d_gene: -; CDR3aa: CASSSDRDWGYNEQFF; CDR3nt: TGTGCCAGCAGCTCGGACCGGGACTGGGGCTACAATGAGCAGTTCTTC
v_gene: TRBV6-5; j_gene: TRBJ2-7; abundance: -; d_gene: -; CDR3aa: CASSYTSGRTHYEQYF; CDR3nt: TGTGCCAGCAGTTACACCTCAGGGCGCACCCACTACGAGCAGTACTTC
v_gene: TRBV18; j_gene: TRBJ1-2; abundance: -; d_gene: -; CDR3aa: CASSTVGGVNYGYTF; CDR3nt: TGTGCCAGCTCTACGGTCGGGGGTGTTAACTATGGCTACACCTTC
v_gene: TRBV18; j_gene: TRBJ2-3; abundance: -; d_gene: -; CDR3aa: CASSLFKGTDTQYF; CDR3nt: TGTGCCAGCTCACTCTTTAAGGGCACAGATACGCAGTATTTT
v_gene: TRBV27; j_gene: TRBJ2-7; abundance: -; d_gene: TRBD1; CDR3aa: CASSSPEGLGGQGYEQYF; CDR3nt: TGTGCCAGCAGTTCCCCGGAGGGGTTAGGGGGACAGGGCTACGAGCAGTACTTC
v_gene: TRBV2; j_gene: TRBJ2-3; abundance: -; d_gene: TRBD1; CDR3aa: CASRQGAGTDTQYF; CDR3nt: TGTGCCAGCAGACAGGGGGCAGGCACAGATACGCAGTATTTT
v_gene: TRBV5-1; j_gene: TRBJ2-7; abundance: -; d_gene: -; CDR3aa: CASSLEGSRSYEQYF; CDR3nt: TGCGCCAGCAGCTTGGAGGGGTCTAGGAGCTACGAGCAGTACTTC
v_gene: TRBV19; j_gene: TRBJ2-7; abundance: -; d_gene: -; CDR3aa: CASSIVRGPSYEQYF; CDR3nt: TGTGCCAGTAGTATAGTAAGGGGCCCTTCCTACGAGCAGTACTTC
v_gene: TRBV6-5; j_gene: TRBJ1-2; abundance: -; d_gene: -; CDR3aa: CASSLTGKTFGGYTF; CDR3nt: TGTGCCAGCAGCCTTACAGGGAAAACCTTCGGGGGCTACACCTTC
v_gene: TRBV2; j_gene: TRBJ2-3; abundance: -; d_gene: -; CDR3aa: CASNVARLDTQYF; CDR3nt: TGTGCCAGCAACGTTGCCCGATTGGATACGCAGTATTTT
v_gene: TRBV30; j_gene: TRBJ1-1; abundance: few; d_gene: -; CDR3aa: CAWSIGGDTEAFF; CDR3nt: TGTGCCTGGAGTATCGGAGGAGACACTGAAGCTTTCTTT
v_gene: TRBV15; j_gene: TRBJ1-1; abundance: once; d_gene: TRBD1; CDR3aa: CATSRARGQGTEAFF; CDR3nt: TGTGCCACCAGCAGAGCCAGGGGACAGGGTACGGAAGCTTTCTTT
v_gene: TRBV6-6; j_gene: TRBJ1-4; abundance: once; d_gene: -; CDR3aa: CASKYTTNEKLFF; CDR3nt: TGTGCCAGCAAGTATACCACTAATGAAAAACTGTTTTTT
v_gene: TRBV7-7; j_gene: TRBJ1-4; abundance: -; d_gene: TRBD1; CDR3aa: CASSPGGGSEKLFF; CDR3nt: TGTGCCAGCAGCCCAGGGGGAGGATCTGAAAAACTGTTTTTT
v_gene: TRBV12-5; j_gene: TRBJ2-1; abundance: -; d_gene: -; CDR3aa: CASGYGFGDNEQFF; CDR3nt: TGTGCTAGTGGTTACGGGTTTGGCGACAATGAGCAGTTCTTC